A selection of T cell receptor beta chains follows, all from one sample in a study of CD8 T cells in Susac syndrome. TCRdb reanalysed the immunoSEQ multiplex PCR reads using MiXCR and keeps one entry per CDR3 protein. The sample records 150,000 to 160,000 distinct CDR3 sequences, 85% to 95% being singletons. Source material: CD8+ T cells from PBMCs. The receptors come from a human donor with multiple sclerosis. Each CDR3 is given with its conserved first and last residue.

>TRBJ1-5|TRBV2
CASSLTPGGRPQHF
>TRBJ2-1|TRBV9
CASSVEGESYNEQFF
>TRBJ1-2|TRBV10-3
CAISESKVTEANYGYTF
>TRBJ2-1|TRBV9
CASSGDINRDSSYNEQFF
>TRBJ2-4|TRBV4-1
CASSQATSAKNIQYF
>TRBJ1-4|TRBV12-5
CASGLGQFNEKLFF
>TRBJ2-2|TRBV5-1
CASIRNTGELFF
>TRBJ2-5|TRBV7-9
CASSPRQVQETQYF
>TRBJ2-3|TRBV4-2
CASSQVAGGGTDTQYF
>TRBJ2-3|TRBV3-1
CASSHILGSARDTQYF
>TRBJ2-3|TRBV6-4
CASSDRCGGNTDTQYF
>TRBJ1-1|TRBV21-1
CASSAGTGLLNTEAFF
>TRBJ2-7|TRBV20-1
CSARNRGASSYEQYF
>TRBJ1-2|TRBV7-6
CASSLSQGSGYTF
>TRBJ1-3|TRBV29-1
CSVEVGNTIYF
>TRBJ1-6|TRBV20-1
CSASLYNSPLHF
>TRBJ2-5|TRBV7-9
CASSRDFQETQYF
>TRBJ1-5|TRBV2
CASKAGNQPQHF
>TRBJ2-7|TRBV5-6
CASSLGGSSSYEQYF
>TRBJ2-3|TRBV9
CASSAGTGIDTQYF
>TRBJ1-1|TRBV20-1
CSATSVEGGTEAFF
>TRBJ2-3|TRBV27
CASTTGGLSDTQYF
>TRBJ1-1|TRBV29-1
CSVWTGNTEAFF
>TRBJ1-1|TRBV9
CASGGPGLNTEAFF
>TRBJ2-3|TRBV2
CASDGLGGLAADTQYF
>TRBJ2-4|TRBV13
CASSLDRRDIQYF
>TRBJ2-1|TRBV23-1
CASSHPRGEQFF
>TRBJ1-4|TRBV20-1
CSARDREGAGTNEKLFF
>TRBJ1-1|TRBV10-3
CAISEEPHTEAFF
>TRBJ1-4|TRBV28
CASSFRANEKLFF
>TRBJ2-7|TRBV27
CASGSGAGYEQYF
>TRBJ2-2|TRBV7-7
CASSLRTPFSGSGPNTGELFF
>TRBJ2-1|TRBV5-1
CASSLVTSGGANEQFF
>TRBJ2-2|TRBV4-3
CASSQDQRGGRYGELFF
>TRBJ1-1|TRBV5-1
CASSFYTGAEAFF
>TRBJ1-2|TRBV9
CASSVGSRGDYGYTF
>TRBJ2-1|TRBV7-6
CASSFEGGAYNEQFF
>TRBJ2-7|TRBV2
CASSDGRGFNYEQYF
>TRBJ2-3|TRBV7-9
CASSFWTRTDTQYF
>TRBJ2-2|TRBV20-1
CSARGPDTRGRVTGELFF